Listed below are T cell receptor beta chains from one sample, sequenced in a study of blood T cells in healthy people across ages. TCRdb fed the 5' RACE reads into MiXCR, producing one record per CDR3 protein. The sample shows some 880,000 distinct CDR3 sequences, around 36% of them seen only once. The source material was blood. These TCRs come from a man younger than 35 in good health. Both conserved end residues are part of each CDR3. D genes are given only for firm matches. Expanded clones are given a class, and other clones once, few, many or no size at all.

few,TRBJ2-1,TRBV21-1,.,TGTGCCAGCACGGTCTCTAGCGGGGGGCCGCCCAATGAGCAGTTCTTC,CASTVSSGGPPNEQFF
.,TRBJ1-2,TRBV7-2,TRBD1,TGTGCCAGCAACCTGCCGGGACAGGACTTCTATGGCTACACCTTC,CASNLPGQDFYGYTF
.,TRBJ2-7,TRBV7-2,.,TGTGCCAGCAGCTTAGACTCTCAGAATGAGCAGTACTTC,CASSLDSQNEQYF
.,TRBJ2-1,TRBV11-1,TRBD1,TGTGCCGGCAGCCAACCGGGACAGGGGTGGAATGAGCAGTTCTTC,CAGSQPGQGWNEQFF
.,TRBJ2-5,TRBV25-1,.,TGTGCCAGCAGTGAGGCAGGGGCTCGGGAGCAGTACTTC,CASSEAGAREQYF
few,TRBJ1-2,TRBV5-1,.,TGCGCCAGCGCCGGGACTCCTCCGGACTATGGCTACACCTTC,CASAGTPPDYGYTF
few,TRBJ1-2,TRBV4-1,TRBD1,TGCGCCAGCAGCCCGACAGCGGGACAGTTTGCTGGCTACACCTTC,CASSPTAGQFAGYTF
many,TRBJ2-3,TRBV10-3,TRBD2,TGTGCCGTTCTTTCCCCTTTAGCGGGGGGGGACACAGATACGCAGTATTTT,CAVLSPLAGGDTDTQYF
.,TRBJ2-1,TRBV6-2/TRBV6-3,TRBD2,TGTGCCAGCAGTTACTCTGGGACTAGCGGATTTTACAATGAGCAGTTCTTC,CASSYSGTSGFYNEQFF
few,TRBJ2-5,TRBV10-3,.,TGTGCCATCAGTGGGAACAGGGATGAGACCCAGTACTTC,CAISGNRDETQYF
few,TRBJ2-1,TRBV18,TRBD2,TGTGCCAGCTCGACTAGCGGACTGTCCTACAATGAGCAGTTCTTC,CASSTSGLSYNEQFF
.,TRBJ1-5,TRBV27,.,TGTGCCAGCAGTTTATCACAGCCCACAAGTTACAATCAGCCCCGGCATTTT,CASSLSQPTSYNQPRHF
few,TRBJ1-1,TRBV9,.,TGTGCCAGCACCCCCGTCGAGGGGCGGTGGACTGAAGCTTTCTTT,CASTPVEGRWTEAFF
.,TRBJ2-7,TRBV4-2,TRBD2,TGTGCCAGCAGCCTAGCGGGGGGGCGTGGAAGGTACTTC,CASSLAGGRGRYF
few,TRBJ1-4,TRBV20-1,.,TGCAGTGCTAGGGGGGTGACCCTTCTTCGGGGTAATGAAAAACTGTTTTTT,CSARGVTLLRGNEKLFF
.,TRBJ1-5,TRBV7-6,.,TGTGCCAGCAGCCCCGGTGGTAGGGGCACTCAGCCCCAGCATTTT,CASSPGGRGTQPQHF
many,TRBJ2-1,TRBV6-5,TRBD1,TGTGCCAGCAGTTACGGAGAGGGACAGGGAAGACACAATGAGCAGTTCTTC,CASSYGEGQGRHNEQFF
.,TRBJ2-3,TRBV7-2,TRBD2,TGTGCCAGCAGGGTTAGCGGGGCAGATACGCAGTATTTT,CASRVSGADTQYF
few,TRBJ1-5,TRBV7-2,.,TGTGCCAGCAGCTTAGTACATCAGCCCCAGCATTTT,CASSLVHQPQHF
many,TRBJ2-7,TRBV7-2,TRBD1,TGTGCCAGCAGCTACGGGACAGCCTACGAGCAGTACTTC,CASSYGTAYEQYF
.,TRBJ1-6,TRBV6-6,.,TGTGCCAGCAGTTACTCGCTCGTGGGGGATTCACCCCTCCACTTT,CASSYSLVGDSPLHF
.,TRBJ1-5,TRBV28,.,TGTGCCAGCACATGGGGCGGGACAAGGCCCCAGCATTTT,CASTWGGTRPQHF
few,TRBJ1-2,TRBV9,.,TGTGCCAGCAGCCTAAATACCGATTTAGACTATGGCTACACCTTC,CASSLNTDLDYGYTF
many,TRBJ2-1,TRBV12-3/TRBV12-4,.,TGTGCCAGCAGTCCGAGGGGACACCCCTACAATGAGCAGTTCTTC,CASSPRGHPYNEQFF
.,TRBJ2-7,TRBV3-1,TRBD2,TGTGCCAGCAGCCAAGAACTAGCGAGAGCCTACGAGCAGTACTTC,CASSQELARAYEQYF
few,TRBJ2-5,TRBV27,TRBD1,TGTGCCAGCAGTCCCTTCAACAGGGGTCAAGAGACCCAGTACTTC,CASSPFNRGQETQYF
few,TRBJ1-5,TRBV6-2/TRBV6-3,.,TGTGCCACCAACTGGGGCCAGGGGTCCGATCAGCCCCAGCATTTT,CATNWGQGSDQPQHF
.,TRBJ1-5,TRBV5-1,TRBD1,TGCGCCAGCAGCTTGACGGGACAGATTAATCAGCCCCAGCATTTT,CASSLTGQINQPQHF
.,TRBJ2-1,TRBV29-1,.,TGCAGCGGCTCCGGGACGAGGATATACAATGAGCAGTTCTTC,CSGSGTRIYNEQFF
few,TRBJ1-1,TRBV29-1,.,TGCAGCGTCGTCCAGGCGGACACTGAAGCTTTCTTT,CSVVQADTEAFF
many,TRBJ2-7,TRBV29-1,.,TGCAGCGTCCGAGACGGTACCTACGAGCAGTACTTC,CSVRDGTYEQYF
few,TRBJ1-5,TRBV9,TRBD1,TGTGCCAGCAGCGCCACAGGGGGCTTTCAGCCCCAGCATTTT,CASSATGGFQPQHF
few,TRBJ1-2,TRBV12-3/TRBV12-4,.,TGTGCCAGCAGTTTAGCGGAATCAGGCAGAAACTATGGCTACACCTTC,CASSLAESGRNYGYTF
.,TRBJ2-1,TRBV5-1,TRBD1,TGCGCCAGCAGCTCGGGGGCAGGGGGCCCGAGTAATGAGCAGTTCTTC,CASSSGAGGPSNEQFF
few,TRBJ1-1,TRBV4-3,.,TGCGCCAGCAGCCAAGAGGTCAGGGAAATGAACACTGAAGCTTTCTTT,CASSQEVREMNTEAFF
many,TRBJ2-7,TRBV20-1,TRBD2,TGCAGTGCTAAGACAGACGGGACTAGCGGCGCCTACGAGCAGTACTTC,CSAKTDGTSGAYEQYF
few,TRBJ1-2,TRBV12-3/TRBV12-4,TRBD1,TGTGCCAGCAGCGTTCTCGACAGGGGGCATGGCTACACCTTC,CASSVLDRGHGYTF
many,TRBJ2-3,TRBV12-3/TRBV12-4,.,TGTGCCAGCAGTTTTAACACTGCTAGCACAGATACGCAGTATTTT,CASSFNTASTDTQYF
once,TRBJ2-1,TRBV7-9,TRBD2,TGCGCCAGCAGCTCCGGGACTACCCAGTTCTTC,CASSSGTTQFF
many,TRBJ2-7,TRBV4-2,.,TGTGCCAGCAGCCAAGCGTCGGCAGAGACTACCTACGAGCAGTACTTC,CASSQASAETTYEQYF
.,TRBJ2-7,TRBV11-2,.,TGTGCCAGCAGCTTACAAATGGGCAGGGCTTTTTCCTACGAGCAGTACTTC,CASSLQMGRAFSYEQYF
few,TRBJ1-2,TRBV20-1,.,TGCAGTGCTAGACCCTCCGGAGGGGCAGATGGCTACACCTTC,CSARPSGGADGYTF
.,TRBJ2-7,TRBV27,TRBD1,TGTGCCAGCAGTACTTTTTGGGACAGGAGAAGGCTCGAGCAGTACTTC,CASSTFWDRRRLEQYF
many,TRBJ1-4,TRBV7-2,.,TGTGCCAGCAGGGGGGATTCGGGGAAACCAGGGGAACTGTTTTTT,CASRGDSGKPGELFF
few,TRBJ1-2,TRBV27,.,TGTGCCAGCAGCTACTCCCGAGAGCCAGCTGGCTACACCTTC,CASSYSREPAGYTF
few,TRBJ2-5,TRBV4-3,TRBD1,TGCGCCAGCAGCCAGTCGACTGGACAGGTCGGTGAGCAGTACTTC,CASSQSTGQVGEQYF
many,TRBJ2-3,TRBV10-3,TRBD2,TGTGCCATCAGTGAGTCGGCTAGCGGGGCAGATACGCAGTATTTT,CAISESASGADTQYF
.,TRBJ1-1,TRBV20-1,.,TGCAGTGCTTCCCAGGGTGAGGGGGGGGACGCTTTCTTT,CSASQGEGGDAFF
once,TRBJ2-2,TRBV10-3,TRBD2,TGTGCCAACTCAGCGGGGGGAACGAACACCGGGGAGCTGTTTTTT,CANSAGGTNTGELFF
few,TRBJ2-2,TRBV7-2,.,TGTGCCAGCAGCTTAGGAGGAGGGCTAGTCGCCGGGGAGCTGTTTTTT,CASSLGGGLVAGELFF
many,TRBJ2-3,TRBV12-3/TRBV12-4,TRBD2,TGTGCCAGCAGTCCCCGGGGAGCGGGGAGCACAGATACGCAGTATTTT,CASSPRGAGSTDTQYF
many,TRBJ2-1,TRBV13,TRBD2,TGTGCCAGCAGCTTAGGCTTAGGCGGGGGATTTTACAATGAGCAGTTCTTC,CASSLGLGGGFYNEQFF
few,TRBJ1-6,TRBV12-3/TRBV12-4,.,TGTGCCAGCAGTTCCCAAGGGGGGTCACCCCTCCACTTT,CASSSQGGSPLHF
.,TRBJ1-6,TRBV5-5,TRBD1,TGTGCCAGCAGCCGGACAGGGCGATCCGGGAATTCACCCCTCCACTTT,CASSRTGRSGNSPLHF
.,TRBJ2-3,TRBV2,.,TGTGCCAGCATTGGGTGGTTAGGAATTCCCACAGATACGCAGTATTTT,CASIGWLGIPTDTQYF
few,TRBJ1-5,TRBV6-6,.,TGTGCCAGCAGTCCAGGGCCGGGGAGGCGCAATCAGCCCCAGCATTTT,CASSPGPGRRNQPQHF
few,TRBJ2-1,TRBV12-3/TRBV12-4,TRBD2,TGTGCCAGCAGTTTTACCCCCTTAGGCGGGGGGAAATCCTACAATGAGCAGTTCTTC,CASSFTPLGGGKSYNEQFF
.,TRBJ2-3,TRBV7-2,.,TGTGCCAGCAGCTTAAGCAAGGGTGCAGATACGCAGTATTTT,CASSLSKGADTQYF
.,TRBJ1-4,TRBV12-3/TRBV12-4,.,TGTGCCAGCAGCCCCGGGACAATCATCGGTGAAAAACTGTTTTTT,CASSPGTIIGEKLFF
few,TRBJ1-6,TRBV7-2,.,TGTGCCAGCAGCTTAGGTCCGTGGGGACCCCTCCACTTT,CASSLGPWGPLHF